This passage covers 32 T cell receptor beta chains from one sample sequenced in a study of T cells in Graves' hyperthyroidism and ophthalmopathy (dated 2019 in TCRdb). Library creation used multiplex PCR. The instrument was an Illumina HiSeq 2000. TCR beta CDR3 regions were amplified from RNA transcripts. A first-round RT-PCR of the TCR CDR3 used the HTBI primer set with the Qiagen OneStep RT-PCR kit. TCRdb reran the public reads through fastp at Q25 and MiXCR, keeping productive beta chains. Rows are combined by CDR3 protein, so each entry shows the most common genes and DNA. The table for this sample lists around 250,000 distinct CDR3 sequences; about 15% of them were counted only once. Roughly 15% of the sample lies in the top ten. Input material: blood. These receptors all come from a woman aged 40 to 50 with Graves' hyperthyroidism that later progressed to Graves' ophthalmopathy.

This clonotype was seen a few times. This chain uses TRBV2 with TRBJ1-4, with D hard to call. V was trimmed by 1 base and J by 1 base, leaving 10 bases between them. This CDR3 has 16 residues. Germline V lookup: CDR1 SNHLY, CDR2 FYNNEI. Here the CDR3 DNA reads TGTGCCAGCAGTGAAGGAAGACGGCGAACTAATGAAAAACTGTTTTTT. It specifies CASSEGRRRTNEKLFF. The full variable domain, with the rest looked up from reference TRBV2 and TRBJ1-4, is EPEVTQTPSHQVTQMGQEVILRCVPISNHLYFYWYRQILGQKVEFLVSFYNNEISEKSEIFDDQFSVERPDGSNFTLKIRSTKLEDSAMYFCASSEGRRRTNEKLFFGSGTQLSVL.

This rearrangement joins TRBV6-1 to TRBJ1-2, with a weak D call TRBD1 (6 bases). Germline-derived CDR1 and CDR2 are MNHNS and SASEGT. This CDR3 spans 12 amino acids. V dropped 5 bases and J dropped 4 bases, with 8 bases sitting between them. The CDR3 DNA is TGTGCCAGCAGTATGGACAGCTATGGCTACACCTTC. Translating gives CASSMDSYGYTF.

The rearrangement uses TRBV7-9 and TRBJ2-3; 10 bases align to TRBD2. The CDR3 contains 15 residues. Germline V gene data show CDR1 as SEHNR and CDR2 as FQNEAQ (reference sequence). V was pared by 5 bases and J by 1 base, with 3 bases of the junction left unmatched. The CDR3, as DNA: TGTGCCAGCAGCCCAGGGACTAGCGGCACAGATACGCAGTATTTT. This encodes CASSPGTSGTDTQYF.

In its sample, this clonotype was seen many times. V usage is TRBV2 and J usage is TRBJ2-3, with 11 bases lining up with TRBD2. The germline V gene has CDR1 SNHLY and CDR2 FYNNEI. The CDR3 covers 17 residues. After removal of 1 base from V and 4 bases from J, the junction contained 7 bases not matched to a gene. CDR3: CASSEGLAGGFSDTQYF. The CDR3 DNA follows: TGTGCCAGCAGTGAAGGGCTAGCGGGAGGATTTTCAGATACGCAGTATTTT.

This clonotype was recorded a few times. An end of the junction does not agree with germline; a read error may underlie this. The rearrangement uses TRBV12-3 or TRBV12-4 and TRBJ1-5; 7 bases align to TRBD1. The CDR3 extends over 14 amino acids. CDR3 sequence reads: CASSLGGGKQPQHF. DNA for the CDR3: TGTGCCAGCAGCCTAGGAGGGGGCAAACAGCCCCAGCATTTT.

This clonotype was seen a few times. This chain links TRBV2 with TRBJ1-5, with 12 positions matching TRBD1. V lost 5 bases and J lost 0; bases outside the gene matches: 14. Germline V CDR1 and CDR2: SNHLY, FYNNEI. The CDR3 is 20 residues long. CDR3 residues: CASSKRSGTGGAGSNQPQHF. As DNA, the CDR3 is TGTGCCAGCAGTAAAAGGTCCGGGACAGGGGGCGCGGGTAGCAATCAGCCCCAGCATTTT.

This clonotype was seen at least ten times. The chain recombines TRBV10-3 with TRBJ2-7; the match to TRBD2 covers 14 bases. CDR3 length: 17 amino acids. J gave up 6 bases and V 5 bases, and 12 bases lay outside the gene matches. CDR1 and CDR2 from the germline V gene are ENHRY and SYGVKD. The CDR3 DNA follows: TGTGCCATCAGTAGACTAGCGGGAGGGCAAATTAGTACCGAGCAGTACTTC. Translation: CAISRLAGGQISTEQYF.

Written as DNA, the CDR3 is TGTGCCAGCAGTGAAGCCTGGGGGGCTCAGGAAGGCTACACCTTC. It specifies CASSEAWGAQEGYTF. The chain carries TRBV2 and TRBJ1-2, with a possible D match to TRBD1 (6 bases). Germline loops: CDR1 SNHLY, CDR2 FYNNEI. This CDR3 has 15 residues. The germline V and J ends were trimmed by 0 bases and 8 bases, with 16 bases remaining between them.

This clonotype appeared many times. This chain uses TRBV12-3 or TRBV12-4 with TRBJ1-1; D is unclear. The CDR3 runs 13 residues. V lost 8 bases, J lost 8 bases, and 18 bases lay in between. The CDR3 sequence: CASQFRREREAFF. In DNA, the CDR3 is TGTGCCAGCCAGTTTAGGAGGGAACGAGAAGCTTTCTTT.

J is TRBJ2-7 and V is TRBV6-5; D gene unclear. The ends were cut back, 4 bases at V and 2 bases at J, with 12 bases in the middle. The CDR3 is 14 amino acids. CDR1 MNHEY and CDR2 SVGAGI come from the germline V gene. Written as DNA, the CDR3 is TGTGCCAGCAGTTTTCCCGGGCGCCCCTACGAGCAGTACTTC. Translating it yields CASSFPGRPYEQYF.

This clonotype appeared many times. The chain carries TRBV28 and TRBJ2-6; D is possibly TRBD2 (5 bases). V was clipped by 6 bases and J by 2 bases, with 5 bases between them. Germline loops: CDR1 MDHEN, CDR2 SYDVKM. This CDR3 has 13 residues. CDR3 sequence reads: CASRRAGANVLTF. Written as DNA, the CDR3 is TGTGCCAGCAGGAGGGCTGGGGCCAACGTCCTGACTTTC.

As concerns this clonotype: Germline is not matched at one junction end, which may reflect a read error. The rearrangement uses TRBV2 and TRBJ2-7; 12 bases are shared with TRBD2. The CDR3 runs to 17 residues. Germline-derived CDR1 and CDR2 are SNHLY and FYNNEI. DNA of the CDR3: TGTGTCAGCAGCCCCCCTAGCGGGAGGGCCTCCCATGGAGAGCAGTACTTC. Protein product: CVSSPPSGRASHGEQYF. Using reference TRBV2 and TRBJ2-7 for the parts outside the CDR3, the full variable domain is EPEVTQTPSHQVTQMGQEVILRCVPISNHLYFYWYRQILGQKVEFLVSFYNNEISEKSEIFDDQFSVERPDGSNFTLKIRSTKLEDSAMYFCVSSPPSGRASHGEQYFGPGTRLTVT.

As to this clonotype: The junction departs from germline at one end; a sequencing error may be responsible. The rearrangement joins TRBV6-1 to TRBJ2-7; 7 nucleotides align to TRBD2. The CDR3 has 14 residues. Germline V gene data show CDR1 as MNHNS and CDR2 as SASEGT. CDR3 protein: CASMVRAGFYERYF. The CDR3 bases are TGTGCCAGCATGGTTAGAGCGGGATTCTACGAGCGGTACTTC.

Concerning this clonotype itself: This may come from a read error, since a much larger clone is one base off. The genes are TRBV24-1 and TRBJ2-3; D gene uncertain. The CDR3 runs 14 residues. From germline, CDR1 is KGHDR and CDR2 SFDVKD. In nucleotides, the CDR3 is TGTGCCACCAGTCATCCGGGTCCCACAGATACGCAGTGTTTT. It is translated as CATSHPGPTDTQCF.

This chain links TRBV2 with TRBJ1-1; D is undetermined. Germline assignment: CDR1 SNHLY and CDR2 FYNNEI. V lost 3 bases, J lost 7 bases, and 12 bases lay in between. The CDR3 loop spans 13 amino acids. The CDR3 nucleotides read TGTGCCAGCAGTGAGGGTTCAATGTTTGAAGCTTTCTTT. This sequence encodes CASSEGSMFEAFF.

The rearrangement links TRBV19 to TRBJ1-5; the D gene is possibly TRBD1 (6 bases). With 5 bases removed from V and 2 bases from J, the gap between germline ends came to 10 bases. Germline V gene lookup returns CDR1 LNHDA and CDR2 SQIVND (reference sequence). There are 14 residues in the CDR3. In nucleotides, the CDR3 is TGTGCCAGTAGTGTAGCAGGGGGCAATCAGCCCCAGCATTTT. Translated, it gives CASSVAGGNQPQHF. Supplemented by reference TRBV19 and TRBJ1-5, the full variable domain reads DGGITQSPKYLFRKEGQNVTLSCEQNLNHDAMYWYRQDPGQGLRLIYYSQIVNDFQKGDIAEGYSVSREKKESFPLTVTSAQKNPTAFYLCASSVAGGNQPQHFGDGTRLSIL.

The table lists this clonotype with many counts. The V and J genes are TRBV24-1 and TRBJ2-5; weak D call: TRBD1 (6 bases). The length of the CDR3 is 15 residues. CDR1 and CDR2 from the germline V gene are KGHDR and SFDVKD. Trimming removed 3 bases at V and 5 bases at J, with 15 bases between. CDR3 bases: TGTGCCACCAGTGATGCGGGCAGGGGTGGGGAGACCCAGTACTTC. Translating gives CATSDAGRGGETQYF.

There are a few counts of this clonotype. This sequence joins TRBV4-1 and TRBJ1-1, with D possibly TRBD1 on 5 matching bases. The CDR3 has 15 amino acids. V lost 1 base to trimming and J lost 1 base, with 10 bases between them. Germline assignment: CDR1 MGHRA and CDR2 YSYEKL. This CDR3 is CASSQGRGGNTEAFF. The CDR3 DNA is TGCGCCAGCAGCCAAGGGCGGGGGGGGAACACTGAAGCTTTCTTT.

At least ten counts were recorded for this clonotype. CDR3: CASRTLASTGELFF. In DNA, the CDR3 is TGTGCCAGCAGGACGCTAGCCTCAACCGGGGAGCTGTTTTTT. The rearrangement links TRBV12-3 or TRBV12-4 to TRBJ2-2, with D perhaps matching TRBD2 (5 bases). CDR3 length: 14 amino acids. V was cut by 6 bases and J by 5 bases, with 13 bases left in between.

This clonotype has ten or more counts. The chain uses TRBV20-1 and TRBJ1-3, with D maybe TRBD1 (5 bases). The V gene lost 7 bases and the J gene lost 7 bases, with 17 bases spanning the gap. Germline V lookup: CDR1 DFQATT, CDR2 SNEGSKA (reference sequence). The CDR3 runs 13 residues. CDR3 residues: CSVPGRISNTIYF. DNA for the CDR3: TGCAGTGTCCCAGGGCGAATTTCTAACACCATATATTTT.

This clonotype showed up many times. The V call is TRBV6-1, the J call TRBJ2-3, with D unclear. The CDR3 sequence is 13 residues long. The V gene's germline CDR1 is MNHNS and CDR2 SASEGT. Trimming shortened V by 3 bases and J by 6 bases, and 10 bases separated the two germline ends. The CDR3 DNA follows: TGTGCCAGCAGTGAGGACCCCCGTGATACGCAGTATTTT. This encodes CASSEDPRDTQYF.

This clonotype was observed at least ten times. The rearrangement joins TRBV13 to TRBJ2-3; 7 nucleotides line up with TRBD1. J lost 10 bases, V lost 4 bases, and 8 bases had no gene match. The CDR3 runs to 13 residues. Germline V gene sequence: CDR1 PRHDT, CDR2 FYEKMQ (reference sequence). The CDR3 region is CASSSSTGKAQYF. The CDR3 bases are TGTGCCAGCAGCTCCTCGACAGGGAAGGCGCAGTATTTT. Complete variable domain (other parts from reference TRBV13 and TRBJ2-3): AAGVIQSPRHLIKEKRETATLKCYPIPRHDTVYWYQQGPGQDPQFLISFYEKMQSDKGSIPDRFSAQQFSDYHSELNMSSLELGDSALYFCASSSSTGKAQYFGPGTRLTVL.

This clonotype was seen more than once but under ten times. J is TRBJ1-5 and V is TRBV4-1; 8 nucleotides align to TRBD1. This CDR3 is 15 amino acids long. The germline gives CDR1 MGHRA, CDR2 YSYEKL. J was trimmed by 7 bases and V by 3 bases; bases with no gene match: 8. CDR3 bases: TGCGCCAGCAGCCACCTCGGACAGGGAAAACAGCCCCAGCATTTT. Translating gives CASSHLGQGKQPQHF.

This clonotype was counted many times. This rearrangement joins TRBV15 to TRBJ2-3, with TRBD2 matching over 9 bases. J was trimmed by 0 bases and V by 8 bases; bases with no gene match: 6. Germline loops: CDR1 LNHNV, CDR2 YYDKDF (reference sequence). This CDR3 comprises 15 residues. The CDR3 DNA reads as TGTGCCACCTGTGGGACTAGCACTAGCACAGATACGCAGTATTTT. Its protein product is CATCGTSTSTDTQYF.

This clonotype occurred many times. This sequence joins TRBV10-1 and TRBJ2-7; 8 bases agree with TRBD2. V lost 6 bases, J lost 5 bases, and 9 bases stayed unmatched. The length of the CDR3 is 14 residues. Germline loops: CDR1 WNHNN, CDR2 SYGVQD (reference sequence). DNA for the CDR3: TGCGCCAGCAGCCTTACGGGAGGGCCCAACGAGCAGTACTTC. The encoded protein is CASSLTGGPNEQYF.

For this clonotype: A much larger clone is a single base away; this may be a read error. The V gene is TRBV30, the J gene TRBJ2-5, with D perhaps matching TRBD2 (6 bases). The germline CDR1 and CDR2 sequences are GTSNPN and SVGIG (reference sequence). V was pared by 3 bases and J by 5 bases, with 25 bases between. The CDR3 runs 17 residues. The CDR3 bases are TGTGCCTGGAGCGCAGGTGGGAGTAGCGGTCCGGGCGAGACCCAGTACTTC. It is translated as CAWSAGGSSGPGETQYF.

Comments on this clonotype: A much bigger clone sits one base away, suggesting this may be a read error. CDR3 DNA sequence: TGCGCCAGCAGCTACAGACTCAGCCGGGGCGGTGAAAAACTGTTTTTT. Its protein is CASSYRLSRGGEKLFF. The genes are TRBV5-1 and TRBJ1-4; maybe TRBD1 (5 bases). Germline assignment: CDR1 SGHRS and CDR2 YFSETQ. This CDR3 has 16 residues. Trimming removed 3 bases at V and 7 bases at J, with 19 bases between.

This clonotype was seen only a few times. The CDR3 spells CALMNRTGRNTGELFF. The CDR3 nucleotides are TGCGCCCTGATGAACAGGACAGGGAGGAACACCGGGGAGCTGTTTTTT. This chain links TRBV5-1 with TRBJ2-2, with 8 bases lining up with TRBD1. This CDR3 comprises 16 residues. The V gene's germline CDR1 is SGHRS and CDR2 YFSETQ. Trimming cost V 10 bases and J 1 base; bases outside gene matches: 12.

This clonotype was seen many times. This chain links TRBV20-1 with TRBJ2-7, with 8 bases fitting TRBD2. The CDR3 is 15 residues long. Germline CDR1 reads DFQATT; CDR2 reads SNEGSKA (reference sequence). Trimming cost V 1 base and J 1 base; bases outside gene matches: 6. CDR3 region: CSARARRLASYEQYF. The CDR3 nucleotides are TGCAGTGCTAGAGCAAGACGACTAGCGTCCTACGAGCAGTACTTC.

This clonotype was recorded only once. The V gene is TRBV18, the J gene TRBJ2-3; maybe TRBD1 (6 bases). V shed 6 bases and J shed 5 bases, with 21 bases lying between them. The CDR3 sequence is 16 residues long. The germline CDR1 and CDR2 sequences are KGHSH and LQKENI. CDR3 loop: CASSPPVGALRDTQYF. DNA of the CDR3: TGTGCCAGCTCTCCCCCCGTGGGGGCGCTTAGAGATACGCAGTATTTT.

Concerning this clonotype: This may be a read error: a much more frequent sequence differs by one nucleotide. This chain joins TRBV28 and TRBJ2-1; the D call may be TRBD1 or TRBD2 (7 bases each). The CDR3 extends over 14 amino acids. The germline V gene has CDR1 MDHEN and CDR2 SYDVKM. CDR3 nucleotide sequence: TGTGCCAACAGTTTTGGGGGAGGGGGCTGGGAGCAGTTCTTC. Translation: CANSFGGGGWEQFF.

Many counts were recorded for this clonotype. The CDR3 sequence is CATSDFETQYF. The CDR3 bases are TGTGCCACCAGTGATTTCGAGACCCAGTACTTC. The J gene is TRBJ2-5, the V gene TRBV24-1; no clear D. Trimming left V 1 base short and J 5 bases short, with 1 base between. Germline lookup yields CDR1 KGHDR and CDR2 SFDVKD. The CDR3 runs to 11 residues.